This TCR beta chain was identified in a study of T cell responses to AZD1222 COVID-19 vaccine. Study results and caveats: Increased Spike-specific TCR breadth and depth were observed after two AZD1222 doses.

Only in-frame clones appear in the TCRdb table, and some are missing; sequencing was by immunoSEQ multiplex PCR. The data contain approximately 72,000 clones, 80% to 90% of them singletons. Turning to this clone: The antigen is undetermined.

This CDR3 has 14 residues. V was clipped by 1 base and J by 8 bases; unmatched bases: 2. CDR1 is LGHDT and CDR2 is YNNKEL in the germline V gene (reference sequence). This receptor was identified in an adult who received the AZD1222 COVID-19 vaccine. Sequenced here: peripheral blood, sampled 28 days after the second AZD1222 dose. The chain employs TRBV3-1 (or the pseudogene TRBV3-2) and TRBJ1-4, with TRBD1 matching 9 bases. CDR3 bases: TGTGCCAGCAGCCAAGTCACAGGGGGCGAAAAACTGTTTTTT. This sequence encodes CASSQVTGGEKLFF.